This T cell receptor (beta chain) emerged from a study of cytomegalovirus exposure and HLA in healthy donors. General study results and limits: The productive fraction for most TCR beta V segments was about 87% or about 30% in an earlier analysis. Cytomegalovirus status was reportedly diagnosed by the classifier with high sensitivity and specificity.

This CDR3 is built from 13 residues. The V end was cut by 8 bases, the J end by 3 bases, with 11 bases between. As concerns this clone: Its matching antigen is unknown.

The PCR used 60 Vbeta and 13 Jbeta primers. TCRdb keeps only in-frame clones here, not all; method: immunoSEQ multiplex PCR. This repertoire shows about 150,000 clones, over 60% found once; its top ten account for around 2%. Material for sequencing was PBMCs. The receptor was isolated from a man younger than 45 in good health and CMV-seronegative. The gene calls are TRBV23-1 and TRBJ1-5; D unresolved. TRBV23-1 is an ORF; its function is uncertain. The CDR3 region has the DNA TGCGCCAGCCAGAGGCAGATCAATCAGCCCCAGCATTTT. Translation: CASQRQINQPQHF.